The clone carrying this T cell receptor beta chain has only a few counts. Every participating donor contributed roughly 10 milliliters of peripheral blood through a draw. The sample originates from a study of blood T cells in healthy people across ages. Together with a sample-barcoded 5' primer, a J-beta primer mix was included in a second PCR lasting about 7 to 11 cycles. Via MiXCR, TCRdb re-called the 5' RACE reads, giving one row per CDR3 protein. The sample holds around 800,000 distinct CDR3 sequences, around 68% seen once. The sequencing input was blood. The sequence was obtained from a man aged 25-40 years in good health.

CDR3 DNA sequence: TGCGCCAGCAGCCAAGACCCACGACAGGGGCGAAGCTCCTACAATGAGCAGTTCTTC. Translating gives CASSQDPRQGRSSYNEQFF. This chain links TRBV4-3 with TRBJ2-1; 8 bases are a match to TRBD1. Germline-derived CDR1 and CDR2 are LGHNA and YSLEER. The CDR3 extends over 19 amino acids. Unmatched junction bases numbered 10, after V lost 0 bases and J lost 0 bases.